The rows below give T cell receptor beta chains drawn from one sample of a study of tumor and adjacent non-tumor tissue in lung cancer. TCRdb re-called the multiplex PCR reads through MiXCR, storing one row per CDR3 protein. The data show roughly 140,000 distinct CDR3 sequences, with approximately 70% seen just once and about 20% held by the top ten. The sequencing input was lung tumor tissue. Source of these receptors: a man aged 55 to 70 with small cell lung cancer. Both conserved end residues are part of each CDR3. Fields, in order: J gene, V gene, D gene, clone size, CDR3 protein, CDR3 DNA. The D gene is left open where the match is weak. Expanded clones get a size class; other rows say once, few or many, or leave the size out.

J: TRBJ1-1
V: TRBV29-1
D: NA
size: many
CDR3: CSVSWRGLNTEAFF
DNA: TGCAGCGTCTCCTGGAGAGGGTTGAACACTGAAGCTTTCTTT

J: TRBJ2-1
V: TRBV11-2
D: NA
size: NA
CDR3: CASSLAVGTSYNKQFF
DNA: TGTGCCAGCAGCTTGGCGGTGGGTACCTCCTACAATAAGCAGTTCTTC

J: TRBJ1-2
V: TRBV11-2
D: NA
size: NA
CDR3: CGSSSPDGYGYTF
DNA: TGTGGCAGCAGCTCCCCGGACGGCTATGGCTACACCTTC

J: TRBJ1-6
V: TRBV4-2
D: NA
size: NA
CDR3: CASSQVDDSPLHF
DNA: TGTGCTAGCAGCCAAGTAGATGATTCACCCCTCCACTTT

J: TRBJ1-2
V: TRBV4-1
D: NA
size: many
CDR3: CASSLGRTVYGYTF
DNA: TGCGCCAGCAGCCTAGGACGGACTGTCTATGGCTACACCTTC

J: TRBJ1-1
V: TRBV6-5
D: NA
size: NA
CDR3: CTSRRDHQNTEVFF
DNA: TGTACCAGCAGAAGGGACCATCAGAACACTGAAGTTTTCTTT

J: TRBJ1-6
V: TRBV20-1
D: NA
size: NA
CDR3: CSVRTGSYNPPLHF
DNA: TGCAGTGTCCGAACAGGCTCCTATAATCCACCCCTCCACTTT

J: TRBJ2-3
V: TRBV20-1
D: NA
size: NA
CDR3: CCARDLGDTQYF
DNA: TGCTGTGCTAGAGATTTGGGAGATACACAGTATTTT

J: TRBJ2-1
V: TRBV20-1
D: NA
size: NA
CDR3: CNARDSGTHAGQFF
DNA: TGCAATGCTAGAGATTCAGGGACGCACGCCGGGCAGTTCTTC

J: TRBJ2-5
V: TRBV11-3
D: NA
size: once
CDR3: CANRLEQVGTQYF
DNA: TGTGCCAACAGGTTAGAGCAGGTGGGGACCCAGTACTTC

J: TRBJ1-1
V: TRBV5-1
D: NA
size: NA
CDR3: CASSDRTGTEAFF
DNA: TGCGCCAGCAGCGACAGGACGGGCACTGAAGCTTTCTTT

J: TRBJ1-5
V: TRBV11-2
D: NA
size: NA
CDR3: CASSLSSMSGQPQHF
DNA: TGTGCCAGCAGCTTATCGTCCATGAGTGGTCAGCCCCAGCATTTT

J: TRBJ2-3
V: TRBV20-1
D: TRBD2
size: NA
CDR3: CNARLAGTTDTQYF
DNA: TGCAATGCTAGACTAGCGGGTACCACAGATACGCAGTATTTT

J: TRBJ2-3
V: TRBV20-1
D: NA
size: NA
CDR3: CTARTSLVRTDSQYF
DNA: TGCACTGCTAGAACTAGTCTGGTACGCACAGATTCGCAATATTTT

J: TRBJ2-3
V: TRBV12-3/TRBV12-4
D: NA
size: NA
CDR3: CAGSLRTDTQYF
DNA: TGTGCCGGCAGTTTAAGGACAGATACGCAGTATTTT

J: TRBJ2-5
V: TRBV29-1
D: NA
size: NA
CDR3: CSIVRFQGTQETQYF
DNA: TGCAGCATTGTGCGGTTTCAGGGGACCCAAGAGACCCAGTACTTC

J: TRBJ2-7
V: TRBV20-1
D: TRBD2
size: NA
CDR3: CSAPTTESGMGGEQYF
DNA: TGTAGTGCCCCGACCACGGAAAGCGGGATGGGGGGTGAGCAGTACTTT

J: TRBJ1-2
V: TRBV6-5
D: NA
size: once
CDR3: CASTSATGLYGHTF
DNA: TGTGCCAGCACCTCCGCGACAGGACTCTATGGCCACACCTTC

J: TRBJ2-6
V: TRBV29-1
D: NA
size: NA
CDR3: CSVGESSGANVLTF
DNA: TGCAGCGTTGGGGAGAGCTCTGGGGCCAACGTCCTGACTTTC

J: TRBJ2-5
V: TRBV20-1
D: NA
size: once
CDR3: CSTRTQQETQYF
DNA: TGCAGTACTAGAACTCAGCAAGAGACCCAGTACTTC

J: TRBJ2-3
V: TRBV12-3/TRBV12-4
D: TRBD1
size: few
CDR3: CASSLRDSHPRLAADTQYF
DNA: TGTGCCAGCAGTTTAAGGGACAGCCACCCGCGCCTGGCAGCAGATACGCAGTATTTT

J: TRBJ2-3
V: TRBV18
D: NA
size: few
CDR3: CASSPESKRDTQYF
DNA: TGTGCCAGCTCACCAGAGTCCAAAAGAGATACGCAGTATTTT

J: TRBJ2-7
V: TRBV11-2
D: NA
size: many
CDR3: CASSASGLSYEQYF
DNA: TGTGCCAGCAGCGCATCGGGGCTTTCCTACGAGCAGTACTTC

J: TRBJ2-1
V: TRBV12-3/TRBV12-4
D: NA
size: NA
CDR3: CASSAQGLPYNEQFF
DNA: TGTGCCAGCAGTGCACAAGGGCTCCCCTACAATGAGCAGTTCTTC

J: TRBJ2-7
V: TRBV12-3/TRBV12-4
D: NA
size: few
CDR3: CASSFPGTYEQYF
DNA: TGTGCCAGCAGTTTCCCAGGGACCTACGAGCAGTACTTC

J: TRBJ2-1
V: TRBV4-1
D: NA
size: many
CDR3: CASSQPLFAEMGSVFF
DNA: TGCGCCAGCAGCCAACCTCTCTTTGCCGAAATGGGGAGCGTGTTCTTC

J: TRBJ2-3
V: TRBV30
D: NA
size: NA
CDR3: CAWSVREQDTQYF
DNA: TGTGCCTGGAGTGTGCGTGAACAGGATACGCAGTATTTT